A single T cell receptor beta chain is shown here with its context. The sample is drawn from a study of shared clonotypes between healthy human individuals. Clones were read by immunoSEQ multiplex PCR, and TCRdb kept only the in-frame ones, dropping some. This sample has approximately 720,000 clones, with 60% to 80% found just once. CD4+ cells were split into CD45RA+ naive and CD45RA-negative memory subsets. This CDR3 contains 13 residues. Germline lookup yields CDR1 MNHEY and CDR2 SMNVEV (reference sequence). Deletions cut 2 bases from V and 0 bases from J, with 4 bases between. The chain couples TRBV27 to TRBJ1-1, with D uncertain. Sequencing was done on a sample of memory CD4+ T cells sorted from blood. Subset given: CD45RA-negative fraction. This clonotype was sampled from a woman aged 25 to 45 in good health. CDR3 residues: CASSLEMNTEAFF. The CDR3 DNA reads as TGTGCCAGCAGTTTAGAGATGAACACTGAAGCTTTCTTT.